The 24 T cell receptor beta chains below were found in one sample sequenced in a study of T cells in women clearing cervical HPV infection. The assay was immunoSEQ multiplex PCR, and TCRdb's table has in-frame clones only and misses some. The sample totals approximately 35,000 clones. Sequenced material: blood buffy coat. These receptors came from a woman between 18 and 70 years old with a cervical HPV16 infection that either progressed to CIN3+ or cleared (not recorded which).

Partial CDR3 DNA: TGTGCCAGCAGCCCCCCTACTAGCGGGAACTACGAG. Translated, it gives CASSPPTSGNYE. The complete CDR3 sequence is CASSPPTSGNYEQYF. The V call is TRBV7-9, the J call TRBJ2-7, with 10 nucleotides matching TRBD2. The observed sequence ends 3 residues before the CDR3 terminus, with the missing tail filled in from the germline J gene. The germline gives CDR1 SEHNR, CDR2 FQNEAQ (reference sequence). The CDR3 covers 15 residues. The ends lost 5 bases at V and 3 bases at J; junction bases unmatched: 7.

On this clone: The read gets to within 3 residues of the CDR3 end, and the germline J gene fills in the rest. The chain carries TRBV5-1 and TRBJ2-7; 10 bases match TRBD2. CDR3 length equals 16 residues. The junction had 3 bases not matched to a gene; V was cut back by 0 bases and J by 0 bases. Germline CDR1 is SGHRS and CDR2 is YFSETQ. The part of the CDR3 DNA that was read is TGCGCCAGCAGCTTGGGGGCTAGCGGGAGCTCCTACGAG. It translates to CASSLGASGSSYE. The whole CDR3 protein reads CASSLGASGSSYEQYF.

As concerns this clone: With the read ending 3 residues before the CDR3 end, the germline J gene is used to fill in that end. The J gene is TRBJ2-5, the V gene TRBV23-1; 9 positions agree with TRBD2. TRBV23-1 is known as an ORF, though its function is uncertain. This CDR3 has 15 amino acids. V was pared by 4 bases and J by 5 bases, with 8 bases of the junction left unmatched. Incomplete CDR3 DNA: TGCGCCAGCAGTCCCTCCAGCGGGAGGAGGGAGACC. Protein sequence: CASSPSSGRRET. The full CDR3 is CASSPSSGRRETQYF.

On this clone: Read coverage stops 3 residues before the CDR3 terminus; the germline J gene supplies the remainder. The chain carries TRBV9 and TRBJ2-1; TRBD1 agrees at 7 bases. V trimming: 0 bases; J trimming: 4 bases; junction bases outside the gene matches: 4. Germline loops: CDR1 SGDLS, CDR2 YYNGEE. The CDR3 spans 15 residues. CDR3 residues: CASSVGDRDYNEQFF. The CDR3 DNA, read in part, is TGTGCCAGCAGCGTAGGAGACAGGGATTACAATGAG.

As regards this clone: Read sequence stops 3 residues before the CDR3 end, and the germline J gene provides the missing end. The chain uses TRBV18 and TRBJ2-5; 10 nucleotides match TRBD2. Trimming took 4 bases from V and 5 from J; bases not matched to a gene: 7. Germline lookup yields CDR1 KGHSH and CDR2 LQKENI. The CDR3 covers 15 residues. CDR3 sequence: CASSLAGGEGETQYF. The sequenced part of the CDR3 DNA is TGTGCCAGCTCACTAGCGGGAGGTGAAGGGGAGACC.

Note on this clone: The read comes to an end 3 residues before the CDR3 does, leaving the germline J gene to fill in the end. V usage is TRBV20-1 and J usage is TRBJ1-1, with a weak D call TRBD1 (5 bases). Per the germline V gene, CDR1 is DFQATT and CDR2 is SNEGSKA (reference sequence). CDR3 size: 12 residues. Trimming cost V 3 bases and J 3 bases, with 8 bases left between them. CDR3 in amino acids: CSASQTDTEAFF. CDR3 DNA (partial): TGCAGTGCTAGCCAGACAGACACTGAA.

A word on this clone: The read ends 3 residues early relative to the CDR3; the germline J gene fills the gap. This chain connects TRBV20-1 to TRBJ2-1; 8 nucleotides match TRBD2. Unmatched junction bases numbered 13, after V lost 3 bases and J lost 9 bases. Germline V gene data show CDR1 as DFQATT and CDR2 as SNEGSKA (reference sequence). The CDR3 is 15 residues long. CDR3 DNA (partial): TGCAGTGCTAGGCCCTCGGGGGGGGCTATGAGTGAG. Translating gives CSARPSGGAMSE. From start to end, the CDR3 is CSARPSGGAMSEQFF.

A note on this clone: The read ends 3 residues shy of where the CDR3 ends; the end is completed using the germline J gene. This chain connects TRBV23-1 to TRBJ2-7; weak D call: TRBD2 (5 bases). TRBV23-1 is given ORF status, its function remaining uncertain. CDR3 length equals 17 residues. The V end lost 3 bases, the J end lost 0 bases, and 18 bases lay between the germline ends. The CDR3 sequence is CASSQVLRRLYSYEQYF. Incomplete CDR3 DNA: TGCGCCAGCAGTCAGGTTTTGAGGCGACTATACTCCTACGAG.

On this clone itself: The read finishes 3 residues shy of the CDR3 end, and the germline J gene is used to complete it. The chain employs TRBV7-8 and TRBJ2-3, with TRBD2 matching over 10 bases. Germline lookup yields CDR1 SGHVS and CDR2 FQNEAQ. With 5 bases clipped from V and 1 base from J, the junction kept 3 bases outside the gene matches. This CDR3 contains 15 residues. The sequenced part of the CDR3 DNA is TGTGCCAGCAGCCTCACTAGCGGGGGCACAGATACG. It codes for CASSLTSGGTDT. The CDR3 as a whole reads CASSLTSGGTDTQYF. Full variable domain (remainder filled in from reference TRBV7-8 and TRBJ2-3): GAGVSQSPRYKVAKRGQDVALRCDPISGHVSLFWYQQALGQGPEFLTYFQNEAQLDKSGLPSDRFFAERPEGSVSTLKIQRTQQEDSAVYLCASSLTSGGTDTQYFGPGTRLTVL.

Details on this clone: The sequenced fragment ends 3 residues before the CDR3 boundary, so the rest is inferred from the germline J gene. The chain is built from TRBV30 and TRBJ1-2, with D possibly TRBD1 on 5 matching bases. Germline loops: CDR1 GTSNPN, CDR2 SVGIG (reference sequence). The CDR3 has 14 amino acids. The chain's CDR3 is CACTPGLGLGDYTF. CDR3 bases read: TGTGCCTGCACCCCGGGACTAGGATTAGGCGAC. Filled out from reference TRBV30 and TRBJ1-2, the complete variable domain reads SQTIHQWPATLVQPVGSPLSLECTVEGTSNPNLYWYRQAAGRGLQLLFYSVGIGQISSEVPQNLSASRPQDRQFILSSKKLLLSDSGFYLCACTPGLGLGDYTFGSGTRLTVV.

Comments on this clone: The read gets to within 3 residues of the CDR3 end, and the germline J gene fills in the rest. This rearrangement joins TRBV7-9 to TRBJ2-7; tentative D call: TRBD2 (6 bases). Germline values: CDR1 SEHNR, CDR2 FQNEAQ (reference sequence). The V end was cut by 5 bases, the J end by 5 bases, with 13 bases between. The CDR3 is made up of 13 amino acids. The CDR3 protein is CASSAGQGNEQYF. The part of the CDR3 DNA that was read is TGTGCCAGCAGCGCGGGGCAGGGCAACGAG.

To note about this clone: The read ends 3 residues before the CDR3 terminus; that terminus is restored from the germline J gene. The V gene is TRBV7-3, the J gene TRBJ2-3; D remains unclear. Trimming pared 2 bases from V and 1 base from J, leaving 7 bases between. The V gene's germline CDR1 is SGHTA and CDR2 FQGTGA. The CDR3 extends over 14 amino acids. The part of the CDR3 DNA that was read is TGTGCCAGCAGCTTACGAACAGGCACAGATACG. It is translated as CASSLRTGTDT. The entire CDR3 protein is CASSLRTGTDTQYF.

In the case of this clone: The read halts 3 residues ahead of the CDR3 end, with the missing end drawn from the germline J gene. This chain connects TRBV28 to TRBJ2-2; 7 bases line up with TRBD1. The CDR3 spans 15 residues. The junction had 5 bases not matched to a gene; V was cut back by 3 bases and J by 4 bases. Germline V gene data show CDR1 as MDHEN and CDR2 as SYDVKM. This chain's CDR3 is CASSLDRIATGELFF. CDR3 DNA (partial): TGTGCCAGCAGTTTGGACAGGATCGCCACCGGGGAG. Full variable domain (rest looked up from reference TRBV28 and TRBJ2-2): DVKVTQSSRYLVKRTGEKVFLECVQDMDHENMFWYRQDPGLGLRLIYFSYDVKMKEKGDIPEGYSVSREKKERFSLILESASTNQTSMYLCASSLDRIATGELFFGEGSRLTVL.

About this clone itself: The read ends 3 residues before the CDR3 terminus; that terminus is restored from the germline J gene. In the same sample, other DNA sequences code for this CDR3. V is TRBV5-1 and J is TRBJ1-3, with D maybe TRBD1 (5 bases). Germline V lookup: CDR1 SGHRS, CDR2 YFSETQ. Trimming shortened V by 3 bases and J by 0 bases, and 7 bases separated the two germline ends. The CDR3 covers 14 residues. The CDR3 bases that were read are TGCGCCAGCAGCTCAGGGCTCTCTGGAAACACC. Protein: CASSSGLSGNT. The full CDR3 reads CASSSGLSGNTIYF.

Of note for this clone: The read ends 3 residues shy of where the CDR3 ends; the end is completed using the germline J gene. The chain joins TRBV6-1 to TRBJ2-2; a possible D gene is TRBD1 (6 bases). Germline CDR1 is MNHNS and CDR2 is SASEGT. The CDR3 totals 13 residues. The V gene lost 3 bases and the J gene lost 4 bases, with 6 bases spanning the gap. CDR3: CASSDRGTGELFF. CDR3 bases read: TGTGCCAGCAGTGACAGGGGCACCGGGGAG.

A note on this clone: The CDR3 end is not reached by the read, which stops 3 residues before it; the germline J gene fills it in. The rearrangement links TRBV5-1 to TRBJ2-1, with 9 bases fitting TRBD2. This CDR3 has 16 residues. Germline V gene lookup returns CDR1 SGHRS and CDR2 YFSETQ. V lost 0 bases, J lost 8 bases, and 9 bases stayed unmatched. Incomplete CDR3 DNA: TGCGCCAGCAGCTTGGGGGCGGGGGGGCCCAAGGATGAG. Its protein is CASSLGAGGPKDE. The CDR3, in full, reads CASSLGAGGPKDEQFF.

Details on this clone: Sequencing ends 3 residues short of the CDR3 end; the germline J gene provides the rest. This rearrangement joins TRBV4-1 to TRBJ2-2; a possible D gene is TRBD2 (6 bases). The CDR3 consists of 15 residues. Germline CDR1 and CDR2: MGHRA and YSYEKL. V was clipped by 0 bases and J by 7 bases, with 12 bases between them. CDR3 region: CASSQEETRGGELFF. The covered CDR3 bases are TGCGCCAGCAGCCAAGAAGAGACTAGGGGCGGGGAG.

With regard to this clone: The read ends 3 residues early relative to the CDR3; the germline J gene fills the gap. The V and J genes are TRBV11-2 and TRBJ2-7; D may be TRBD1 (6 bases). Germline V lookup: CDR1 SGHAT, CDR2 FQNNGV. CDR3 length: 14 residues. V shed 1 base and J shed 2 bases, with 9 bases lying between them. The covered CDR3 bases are TGTGCCAGCAGCTTAGGCACAGGGACCTACGAG. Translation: CASSLGTGTYE. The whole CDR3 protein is CASSLGTGTYEQYF.

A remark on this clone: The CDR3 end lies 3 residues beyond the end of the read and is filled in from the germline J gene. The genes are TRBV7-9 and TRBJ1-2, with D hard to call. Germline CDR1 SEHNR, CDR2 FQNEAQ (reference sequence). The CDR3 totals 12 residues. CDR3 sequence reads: CASSRVSYDYTF. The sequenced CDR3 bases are TGTGCCAGCAGCAGGGTCTCCTACGAC.

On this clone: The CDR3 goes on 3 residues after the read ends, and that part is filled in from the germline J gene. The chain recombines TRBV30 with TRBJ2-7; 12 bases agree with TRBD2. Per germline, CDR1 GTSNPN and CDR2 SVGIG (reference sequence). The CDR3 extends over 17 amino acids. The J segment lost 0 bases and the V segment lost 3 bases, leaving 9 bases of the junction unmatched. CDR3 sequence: CAWSRTSGASFSYEQYF. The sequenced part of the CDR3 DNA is TGTGCCTGGAGCCGGACTAGCGGGGCCTCTTTCTCCTACGAG.

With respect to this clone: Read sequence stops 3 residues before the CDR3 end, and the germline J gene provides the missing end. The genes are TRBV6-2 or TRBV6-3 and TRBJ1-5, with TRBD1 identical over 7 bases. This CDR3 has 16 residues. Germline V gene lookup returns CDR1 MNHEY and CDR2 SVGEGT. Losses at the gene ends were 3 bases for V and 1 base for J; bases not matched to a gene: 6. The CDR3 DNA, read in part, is TGTGCCAGCAGTTATGATAGGGGGCAGAGCAATCAGCCC. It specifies CASSYDRGQSNQP. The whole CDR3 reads CASSYDRGQSNQPQHF.

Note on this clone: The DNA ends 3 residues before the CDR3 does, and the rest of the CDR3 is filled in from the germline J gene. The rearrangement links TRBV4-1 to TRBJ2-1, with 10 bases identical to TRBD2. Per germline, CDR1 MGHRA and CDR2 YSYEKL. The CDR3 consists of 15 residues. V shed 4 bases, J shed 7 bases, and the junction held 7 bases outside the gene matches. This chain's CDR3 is CASSPGLALRNEQFF. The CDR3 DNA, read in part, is TGCGCCAGCAGCCCGGGACTAGCGCTCAGGAATGAG.

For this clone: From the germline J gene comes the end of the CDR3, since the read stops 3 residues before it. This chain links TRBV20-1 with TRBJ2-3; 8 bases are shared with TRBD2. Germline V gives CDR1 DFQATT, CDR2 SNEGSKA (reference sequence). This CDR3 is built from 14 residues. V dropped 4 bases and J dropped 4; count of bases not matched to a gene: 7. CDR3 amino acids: CSANVGLAPDTQYF. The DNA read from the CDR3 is TGCAGTGCTAACGTCGGACTAGCTCCAGATACG.

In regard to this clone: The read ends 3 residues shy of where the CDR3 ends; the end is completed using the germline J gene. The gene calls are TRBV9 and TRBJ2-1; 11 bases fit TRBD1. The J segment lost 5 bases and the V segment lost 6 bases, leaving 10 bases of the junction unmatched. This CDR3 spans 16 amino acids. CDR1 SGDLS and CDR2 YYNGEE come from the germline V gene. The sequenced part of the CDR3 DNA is TGTGCCAGCACCTTAGGGGGACAGGGGGGGAACAATGAG. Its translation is CASTLGGQGGNNE. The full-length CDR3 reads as CASTLGGQGGNNEQFF.